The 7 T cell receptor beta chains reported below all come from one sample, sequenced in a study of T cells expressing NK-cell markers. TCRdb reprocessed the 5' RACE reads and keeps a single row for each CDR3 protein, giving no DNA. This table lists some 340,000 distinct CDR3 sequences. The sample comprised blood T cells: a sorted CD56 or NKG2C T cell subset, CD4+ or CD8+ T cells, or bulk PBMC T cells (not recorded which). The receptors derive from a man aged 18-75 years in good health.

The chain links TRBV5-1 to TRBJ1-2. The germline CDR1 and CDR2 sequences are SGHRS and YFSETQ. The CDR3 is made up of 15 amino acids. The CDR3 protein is CASRASGVAAYGYTF.

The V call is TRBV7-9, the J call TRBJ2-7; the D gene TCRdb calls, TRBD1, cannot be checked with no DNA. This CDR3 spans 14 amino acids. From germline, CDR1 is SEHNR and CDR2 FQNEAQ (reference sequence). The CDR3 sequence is CASSRWDRSYEQYF. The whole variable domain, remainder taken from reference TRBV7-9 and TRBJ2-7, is DTGVSQNPRHKITKRGQNVTFRCDPISEHNRLYWYRQTLGQGPEFLTYFQNEAQLEKSRLLSDRFSAERPKGSFSTLEIQRTEQGDSAMYLCASSRWDRSYEQYFGPGTRLTVT.

The CDR3: CASSLKPGPGWGEQYF. The chain joins TRBV7-8 to TRBJ2-7; no DNA is available, so the TRBD1 call from TCRdb remains unchecked. The CDR3 contains 16 residues. Germline V gene data show CDR1 as SGHVS and CDR2 as FQNEAQ.

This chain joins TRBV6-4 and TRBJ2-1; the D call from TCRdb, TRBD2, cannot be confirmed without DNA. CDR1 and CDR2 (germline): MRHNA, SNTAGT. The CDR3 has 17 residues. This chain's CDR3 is CASSDSASGGAYNEQFF.

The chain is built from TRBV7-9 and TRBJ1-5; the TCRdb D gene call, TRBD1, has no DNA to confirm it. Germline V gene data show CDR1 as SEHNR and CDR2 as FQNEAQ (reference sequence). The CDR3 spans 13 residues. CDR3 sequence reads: CASSQGGAQPQHF.

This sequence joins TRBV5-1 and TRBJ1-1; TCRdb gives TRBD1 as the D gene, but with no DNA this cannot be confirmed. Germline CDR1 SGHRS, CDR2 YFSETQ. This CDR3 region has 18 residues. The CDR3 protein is CASSPESGLAGLGTEAFF. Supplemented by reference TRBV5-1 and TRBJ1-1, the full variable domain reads KAGVTQTPRYLIKTRGQQVTLSCSPISGHRSVSWYQQTPGQGLQFLFEYFSETQRNKGNFPGRFSGRQFSNSRSEMNVSTLELGDSALYLCASSPESGLAGLGTEAFFGQGTRLTVV.

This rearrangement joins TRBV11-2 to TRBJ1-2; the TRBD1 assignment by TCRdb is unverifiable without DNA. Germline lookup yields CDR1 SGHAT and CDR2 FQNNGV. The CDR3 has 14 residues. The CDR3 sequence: CASSSLDRNYGYTF.